Shown below are 15 T cell receptor beta chains from a single sample sequenced in a study of beta chain features in type 1 diabetes (dated by TCRdb to between 2017 and 2018). General findings and caveats noted by the study authors: In all four CD4+ subsets, TCRB CDR3 length was moderately but significantly shorter in type 1 diabetes patients.

Their cognate antigens are unknown. Preparation of the library involved the immunoSEQ multiplex PCR assay. The High Capacity cDNA Reverse Transcription Kit was used to reverse transcribe all of the isolated RNA, meaning that expressed TCRB transcripts were what got sequenced. TCRdb provides this immuneACCESS table in a form limited to in-frame rearrangements. Some clones are lacking; in checked studies, under half of them reflect an unresolved V gene, and why the rest are absent is not known. This sample gives hundreds of thousands of clones in total; around an eighth of them show up just once. Jointly, the top ten make up just under 0.04% of the sample. The sequenced material came from naive CD4+ T cells from blood. The cell subset or site label for this specimen denotes: true naive CD4+ T cells. Receptor source: a man in his late teens or twenties with type 1 diabetes.

This clone was picked up a small number of times. The genes are TRBV4-1 and TRBJ2-3, with a possible D match to TRBD1 (6 bases). The V gene lost 6 bases and the J gene lost 2 bases, with 18 bases spanning the gap. Per germline, CDR1 MGHRA and CDR2 YSYEKL. This CDR3 spans 16 amino acids. DNA for the CDR3: TGCGCCAGCAGACATCCGGGACAACGTTTCACAGATACGCAGTATTTT. Translation: CASRHPGQRFTDTQYF.

The rearrangement uses TRBV28 and TRBJ2-2; no clear D gene. CDR3 size: 12 residues. Germline CDR1 is MDHEN and CDR2 is SYDVKM. The CDR3 DNA follows: TGTGCGAGTATGGGGAACACCGGGGAGCTGTTTTTT. Translating it yields CASMGNTGELFF.

This clone came up a few times. V gene TRBV7-2 combines with J gene TRBJ2-5, with D perhaps matching TRBD2 (5 bases). Germline values: CDR1 SGHTA, CDR2 FQGNSA. The V end was cut by 4 bases, the J end by 4 bases, with 13 bases between. This CDR3 contains 14 residues. CDR3 sequence (DNA): TGTGCCAGCAGCTCTTATGTAGGGAGAGAGACCCAGTACTTC. It encodes CASSSYVGRETQYF.

This clone turned up a few times. The CDR3 here is CASSPSEGVSTDTQYF. The DNA of the CDR3 is TGTGCCAGCTCACCAAGTGAAGGAGTTAGCACAGATACGCAGTATTTT. The chain carries TRBV18 and TRBJ2-3; unclear D gene. There are 16 residues in the CDR3. Trimming removed 2 bases at V and 0 bases at J, with 12 bases between. Germline CDR1 reads KGHSH; CDR2 reads LQKENI.

This clone was counted between two and nine times. This chain joins TRBV4-3 and TRBJ2-6; D is perhaps TRBD2 (5 bases). Per the germline V gene, CDR1 is LGHNA and CDR2 is YSLEER. The CDR3 length is 18 residues. Trimming stripped 5 bases from V and 0 bases from J, with 17 bases between. For the CDR3, the DNA is TGCGCCAGCAGCACCGGACGGGAAATAAACTCTGGGGCCAACGTCCTGACTTTC. It yields the protein CASSTGREINSGANVLTF.

J is TRBJ2-3 and V is TRBV6-1, with TRBD1 identical over 9 bases. The CDR3 has 12 residues. Germline CDR1 MNHNS, CDR2 SASEGT. With V trimmed by 8 bases and J by 3 bases, 0 bases remained unmatched. CDR3 coding DNA: TGTGCCAGCGGACAGGGGACAGATACGCAGTATTTT. It is translated as CASGQGTDTQYF.

The chain uses TRBV6-5 and TRBJ1-4, with 8 bases aligning to TRBD1. CDR1 is MNHEY and CDR2 is SVGAGI in the germline V gene. The J segment lost 8 bases and the V segment lost 1 base, leaving 6 bases of the junction unmatched. The CDR3 spans 15 residues. CDR3 region: CASSYWTGRREKLFF. The CDR3 bases are TGTGCCAGCAGTTACTGGACAGGGCGGCGCGAAAAACTGTTTTTT.

This chain connects TRBV5-1 to TRBJ2-7; D is possibly TRBD2 (6 bases). CDR1 and CDR2 from the germline V gene are SGHRS and YFSETQ. With 4 bases removed from V and 5 bases from J, the gap between germline ends came to 13 bases. This CDR3 region has 13 residues. The CDR3 spells CASSPEPGDEQYF. The DNA of the CDR3 is TGCGCCAGCAGCCCAGAACCGGGAGACGAGCAGTACTTC.

This clone was found a few times. This CDR3 reads CSVEPRTTWAGYTF. CDR3 nucleotides: TGCAGCGTGGAACCTCGGACAACATGGGCCGGCTACACCTTC. V is TRBV29-1 and J is TRBJ1-2, with TRBD1 as a possible D gene (5 bases). Germline V gene data show CDR1 as SQVTM and CDR2 as ANQGSEA. The CDR3 runs 14 residues. The germline V and J ends were trimmed by 6 bases and 8 bases, with 22 bases remaining between them.

This clone was observed a handful of times. The rearrangement joins TRBV28 to TRBJ2-2; 7 bases match TRBD2. The germline V gene encodes CDR1 MDHEN and CDR2 SYDVKM. V was pared by 3 bases and J by 5 bases, with 6 bases of the junction left unmatched. The CDR3 sequence is 15 residues long. The CDR3 is CASSLAGEGTGELFF. The CDR3 DNA follows: TGTGCCAGCAGTTTGGCTGGGGAGGGGACCGGGGAGCTGTTTTTT.

J is TRBJ1-2 and V is TRBV7-9, with 8 bases identical to TRBD1. CDR1 SEHNR and CDR2 FQNEAQ come from the germline V gene (reference sequence). J lost 1 base, V lost 5 bases, and 3 bases had no gene match. The length of the CDR3 is 14 residues. The CDR3 DNA reads as TGTGCCAGCAGCCTGGGACAGGTTAACTATGGCTACACCTTC. Its translation is CASSLGQVNYGYTF.

This clone was seen a few times. CDR3: CASSSPGQVYEQYF. The DNA of the CDR3 is TGTGCCAGCAGCTCACCGGGACAGGTCTACGAGCAGTACTTC. The chain links TRBV7-2 to TRBJ2-7, with 8 bases identical to TRBD1. J lost 3 bases, V lost 4 bases, and 5 bases had no gene match. CDR3 length equals 14 residues. Germline V gene data show CDR1 as SGHTA and CDR2 as FQGNSA.

This chain links TRBV5-6 with TRBJ2-2; D not resolved. CDR3 length equals 11 residues. The V gene lost 6 bases and the J gene lost 8 bases, with 8 bases spanning the gap. The V gene's germline CDR1 is SGHDT and CDR2 YYEEEE. The CDR3 loop reads CASTLSGELFF. CDR3 in DNA: TGTGCCAGCACCCTTTCGGGGGAGCTGTTTTTT.

The chain recombines TRBV19 with TRBJ2-1; 8 bases align to TRBD1. With 3 bases clipped from V and 2 bases from J, the junction kept 6 bases outside the gene matches. The CDR3 covers 16 residues. The germline V gene encodes CDR1 LNHDA and CDR2 SQIVND (reference sequence). CDR3 nucleotide sequence: TGTGCCAGTAGTATTAGGACAGGGCGTCCCTACAATGAGCAGTTCTTC. Its protein product is CASSIRTGRPYNEQFF.

The J gene is TRBJ1-3, the V gene TRBV2; no clear D gene. This CDR3 region has 14 residues. Trimming cost V 6 bases and J 4 bases, with 13 bases left between them. Germline CDR1 and CDR2: SNHLY and FYNNEI. Here the CDR3 reads CASRPDYGGNTIYF. The CDR3 nucleotides are TGTGCCAGCAGGCCAGACTACGGGGGAAACACCATATATTTT.